This T cell receptor beta chain stems from a study of T cells in localized non-small cell lung cancer. Study findings and constraints: In adjacent lung, a median roughly 60 of the top 100 tumor clones were found. Uninvolved adjacent lung showed the highest T cell clonality, exceeding tumor. Sequence data derive from only one tumor region, so heterogeneity remains possible. In the blood, greater T cell density corresponded to longer overall survival.

The CDR3 is 14 residues long. Germline loops: CDR1 MDHEN, CDR2 SYDVKM. With 3 bases removed from V and 7 bases from J, the gap between germline ends came to 13 bases. On this clone itself: Its target is unknown.

Sequencing was performed with immunoSEQ multiplex PCR; in TCRdb, only in-frame clones are kept and a portion is missing. This sample has around 67,000 clones; roughly 88% occur once, and the top ten carry roughly 2%. This sequence was found in a woman aged 35-75 years with stage I lung adenocarcinoma. The rearrangement joins TRBV28 to TRBJ2-4; unclear D gene. The sequences come from peripheral blood, collected before any cancer treatment. Here the CDR3 DNA reads TGTGCCAGCAGTTTGGAACTCCCGGCGAACATTCAGTACTTC. Its protein is CASSLELPANIQYF.